This T cell receptor (beta chain) comes out of a study of read filtering for tumor transcriptome and immune sequencing. For the study at large: Roughly 8 patients were R-ISS I, some 15 were R-ISS II, 6 or 7 were R-ISS III. Per sample, TCR-region reads ranged about 4 to 11 million by IR-seq, 85 to 1273 by RNA-seq.

This clonotype is medium-sized. Its antigen is undetermined. Study-wide points: Sorted CD138-negative bone marrow cells were not purified T cells. Single-read clonotypes: 80% to 90% of IR-seq clonotypes (around 4% of reads), 74.6% of RNA-seq clonotypes (nearly 45% of reads).

Molecular barcoded adaptors covering alpha/delta and beta/gamma chains were used on roughly 400 ng RNA. TCRdb fed the reads into MiXCR, producing one record per CDR3 protein. The sample lists 40,000 to 55,000 distinct CDR3 sequences, roughly a fifth occurring once. The germline CDR1 and CDR2 sequences are SGHAT and FQNNGV. This CDR3 is 17 amino acids long. The trim removed 1 base at V and 10 bases at J, leaving 14 bases unmatched. The source is a donor aged 40 or older with multiple myeloma. V usage is TRBV11-2 and J usage is TRBJ2-1; the match to TRBD2 covers 9 bases. The sample comprised a population of CD138-negative cells sorted from bone marrow. The CDR3 sequence is CASSLVPKTSGGREQFF. The DNA of the CDR3 is TGTGCCAGCAGCTTAGTCCCGAAGACTAGCGGAGGACGGGAGCAGTTCTTC.